This T cell receptor beta chain is drawn from a study of CD8+CD57+ T cells in acquired aplastic anemia. Study summary: The DNA of sorted CD4+ and CD8+ cells averaged approximately 3.3 ug. CD4+ cell libraries from healthy donors averaged about 10.8 million reads.

This clonotype occurred many times. Antigen unknown. Genomic DNA templated the TCR beta VDJ and CDR3 profiling. TCRdb re-called the reads with MiXCR, one entry per CDR3 protein. The table shows a few hundred thousand distinct CDR3 sequences, with over 60% occurring only once. Overall study findings and caveats: With respect to CD8+ Simpson's diversity, patients and controls did not differ significantly.

Specimen: sorted CD4+, CD8+, or CD8+CD57+ T cells (not recorded which) from PBMCs. This sequence was found in a human donor in good health.

The CDR3 DNA sequence: TGTGCCAGCAAGAGGGGGAACACTGAAGCTTTCTTT. Its translation: CASKRGNTEAFF. The genes are TRBV2 and TRBJ1-1; possibly TRBD1 for D (5 bases). The CDR3 covers 12 residues. In germline, CDR1 is SNHLY, CDR2 FYNNEI. Trimming removed 7 bases from V and 1 base from J, with 7 bases in between.